Listed below are T cell receptor beta chains from one sample, sequenced in a study of blood T cells in healthy people across ages. Via MiXCR, TCRdb re-called the 5' RACE reads, giving one row per CDR3 protein. The sample records roughly 1,800,000 distinct CDR3 sequences, around 48% being singletons. The specimen was blood. The receptors come from a middle-aged woman in good health. Both conserved end residues are part of each CDR3. The D gene is left open where the match is weak. Where a row states a size, it is once, few, many or the class of an expanded clone; other rows omit it.

V gene	J gene	D gene	clone size	CDR3 protein	CDR3 DNA
TRBV7-2	TRBJ2-5	NA	NA	CASSSQGGFGETQYF	TGTGCCAGCAGCTCCCAGGGGGGGTTTGGAGAGACCCAGTACTTC
TRBV7-2	TRBJ2-1	NA	NA	CASSLLGLSSYNEQFF	TGTGCCAGCAGCTTACTGGGACTGAGCTCCTACAATGAGCAGTTCTTC
TRBV6-5	TRBJ1-2	NA	NA	CASSYGRQSYYGYTF	TGTGCCAGCAGTTACGGGCGCCAGAGCTACTATGGCTACACCTTC
TRBV6-2/TRBV6-3	TRBJ2-5	TRBD2	few	CASMTSGRQETQYF	TGTGCCAGCATGACTAGCGGACGCCAAGAGACCCAGTACTTC
TRBV7-2	TRBJ1-4	NA	NA	CASSPSGFYEKLFF	TGTGCCAGCAGCCCGTCCGGATTCTATGAAAAACTGTTTTTT
TRBV20-1	TRBJ2-7	TRBD1	NA	CSARQGGTGEHEQYF	TGCAGTGCTAGACAGGGCGGGACAGGGGAGCACGAGCAGTACTTC
TRBV6-1	TRBJ2-5	TRBD2	NA	CASSELSGGEETQYF	TGTGCCAGCAGTGAGCTTAGCGGGGGGGAAGAGACCCAGTACTTC
TRBV7-2	TRBJ1-2	TRBD1	NA	CASIPQGALGGYTF	TGTGCCAGCATACCCCAGGGGGCATTGGGGGGCTACACCTTC
TRBV7-2	TRBJ2-1	TRBD2	few	CASSLLAGVEQFF	TGTGCCAGCAGCTTACTAGCGGGGGTGGAGCAGTTCTTC
TRBV4-1	TRBJ1-2	NA	NA	CASSQEGQPIYGYTF	TGCGCCAGCAGCCAAGAAGGACAGCCTATCTATGGCTACACCTTC
TRBV28	TRBJ2-5	NA	NA	CASSSALEPSYQETQYF	TGTGCCAGCAGTTCCGCCCTGGAGCCTTCGTACCAAGAGACCCAGTACTTC
TRBV6-6	TRBJ2-7	TRBD1	NA	CASGTVRDEQYF	TGTGCCAGCGGGACAGTAAGGGACGAGCAGTACTTC
TRBV6-5	TRBJ2-1	NA	NA	CASTWGANNEQFF	TGTGCCAGCACCTGGGGGGCCAACAATGAGCAGTTCTTC
TRBV11-2	TRBJ2-5	NA	few	CASSLGSAGAKTQYF	TGTGCCAGCAGCTTAGGATCAGCAGGGGCGAAGACCCAGTACTTC
TRBV12-3/TRBV12-4	TRBJ1-2	TRBD1	NA	CASSLGTGGAGYGYTF	TGTGCCAGCAGTTTAGGAACAGGGGGCGCAGGGTATGGCTACACCTTC
TRBV11-2	TRBJ2-7	NA	NA	CASSLDRDTGLYEQYF	TGTGCCAGCAGCTTAGATCGGGACACCGGTTTATACGAGCAGTACTTC
TRBV6-2/TRBV6-3	TRBJ2-1	NA	few	CASRPGQSEQFF	TGTGCCAGCAGACCCGGACAGTCTGAGCAGTTCTTC
TRBV5-1	TRBJ2-1	NA	few	CASSTYMTGDNEQFF	TGCGCCAGCAGTACATATATGACAGGAGACAATGAGCAGTTCTTC
TRBV6-5	TRBJ2-6	NA	NA	CASSYTGSSGANVLTF	TGTGCCAGCAGTTACACGGGTAGCTCTGGGGCCAACGTCCTGACTTTC
TRBV7-2	TRBJ2-1	TRBD2	few	CASSLEAGGQNEQFF	TGTGCCAGCAGCTTAGAGGCGGGGGGGCAGAATGAGCAGTTCTTC
TRBV29-1	TRBJ2-1	TRBD1	NA	CSASGRGKQFF	TGCAGCGCCTCCGGCAGGGGGAAGCAGTTCTTC
TRBV20-1	TRBJ2-5	TRBD2	few	CSAVLAGSQETQYF	TGCAGTGCTGTCCTAGCGGGGTCTCAAGAGACCCAGTACTTC
TRBV11-1	TRBJ2-5	TRBD2	few	CASSLRRSSGGNQETQYF	TGTGCCAGCAGCTTAAGACGAAGTAGCGGGGGTAATCAAGAGACCCAGTACTTC
TRBV20-1	TRBJ1-1	NA	once	CSARQSGEAFF	TGCAGTGCTAGACAATCCGGTGAAGCTTTCTTT
TRBV3-1	TRBJ2-3	TRBD1	NA	CASSQLGQPDTQYF	TGTGCCAGCAGCCAACTGGGACAGCCAGATACGCAGTATTTT
TRBV12-3/TRBV12-4	TRBJ1-2	TRBD1	NA	CASSPRGRRGYTF	TGTGCCAGCAGCCCCAGGGGGCGGCGTGGCTACACCTTC
TRBV6-9	TRBJ1-6	NA	NA	CASSYGPGARSSYNSPLHF	TGTGCCAGCAGCTACGGACCCGGGGCACGAAGCTCCTATAATTCACCCCTCCACTTT
TRBV11-3	TRBJ2-1	TRBD1	few	CASSLGGGQGSRAHEQFF	TGTGCCAGCAGCTTAGGGGGGGGACAGGGTAGTCGGGCCCATGAGCAGTTCTTC
TRBV6-5	TRBJ1-1	NA	NA	CASRPGRGWDTEAFF	TGTGCCAGCCGACCAGGCAGGGGATGGGACACTGAAGCTTTCTTT